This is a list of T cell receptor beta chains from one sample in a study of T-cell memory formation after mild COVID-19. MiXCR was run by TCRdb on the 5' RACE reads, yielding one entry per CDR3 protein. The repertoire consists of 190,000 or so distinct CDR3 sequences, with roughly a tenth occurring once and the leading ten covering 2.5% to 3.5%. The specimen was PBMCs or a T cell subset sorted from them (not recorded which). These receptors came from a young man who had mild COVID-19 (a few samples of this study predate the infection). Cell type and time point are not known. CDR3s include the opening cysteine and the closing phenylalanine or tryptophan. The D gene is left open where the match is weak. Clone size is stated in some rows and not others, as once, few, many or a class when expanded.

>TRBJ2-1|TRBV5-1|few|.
TGCGCCAGCAGCTTGGGGGAGAGGGTGAATGAGCAGTTCTTC
CASSLGERVNEQFF
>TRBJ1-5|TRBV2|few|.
TGTGCCAGCAGTGACCAAAACAATCAGCCCCAGCATTTT
CASSDQNNQPQHF
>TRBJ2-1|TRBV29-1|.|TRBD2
TGCAGCGTTGTACGGGCTAGCGGGGGGTCTTACAATGAGCAGTTCTTC
CSVVRASGGSYNEQFF
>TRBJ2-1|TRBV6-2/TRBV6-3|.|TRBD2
TGTGCCAGCAGCGAAAGAGCGGGGGGGCGTGATGAGCAGTTCTTC
CASSERAGGRDEQFF
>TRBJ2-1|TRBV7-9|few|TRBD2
TGTGCCAGCAGCTCCCCCCGGGTAGCGGGGCCTAGGTCGGATGAGCAGTTCTTC
CASSSPRVAGPRSDEQFF
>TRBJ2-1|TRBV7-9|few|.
TGTGCCAGCAGCCCCGACGGAGACAATGAGCAGTTCTTC
CASSPDGDNEQFF
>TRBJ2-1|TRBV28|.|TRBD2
TGTGCCAGCAGTTCCGGGACTAGCGTCAATGAGCAGTTCTTC
CASSSGTSVNEQFF
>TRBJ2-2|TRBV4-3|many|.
TGCGCCAGCAGCCATGATAACAGGGACACCGGGGAGCTGTTTTTT
CASSHDNRDTGELFF
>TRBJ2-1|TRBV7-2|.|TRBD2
TGTGCCAGCAGCTTAGAACACCCTTGGACTAGCGGGGGGGGTTTTCTCGATGAGCAGTTCTTC
CASSLEHPWTSGGGFLDEQFF
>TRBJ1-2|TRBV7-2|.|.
TGTGCCAGCAGCGCCCGTGGGGGTTCCTATGGCTACACCTTC
CASSARGGSYGYTF
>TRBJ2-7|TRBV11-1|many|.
TGTGCCAGCAGCTTAGCTGGGCCCTACGAGCAGTACTTC
CASSLAGPYEQYF
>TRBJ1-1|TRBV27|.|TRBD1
TGTGCCAGCAGTTTATCGGCACAGGGGGGATTCCTTCTGGCTTTCTTT
CASSLSAQGGFLLAFF
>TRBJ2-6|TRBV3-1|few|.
TGTGCCAGCAGCCCCACACAGGACGTCTCTGGGGCCAACGTCCTGACTTTC
CASSPTQDVSGANVLTF
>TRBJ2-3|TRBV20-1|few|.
TGCAGTGCGCGGACAGTCGAAAGGCCGCAGTATTTT
CSARTVERPQYF
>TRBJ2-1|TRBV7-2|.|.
TGTGCCAGCAGCTTTACTGGATTCAGCTCCTACAATGAGCAGTTCTTC
CASSFTGFSSYNEQFF
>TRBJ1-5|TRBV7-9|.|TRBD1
TGTGCCAGCAGCTACGGTAACAGGGGGCGGAATCAGCCCCAGCATTTT
CASSYGNRGRNQPQHF
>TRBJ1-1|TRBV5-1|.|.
TGCGCCAGCAGCTTCCCGACAGAGAACACTGAAGCTTTCTTT
CASSFPTENTEAFF
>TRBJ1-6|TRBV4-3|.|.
TGCGCCAGCAGAACAGGAATCAGCTCCTATAATTCACCCCTCCACTTT
CASRTGISSYNSPLHF
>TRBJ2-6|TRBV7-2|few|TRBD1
TGTGCCAGCAGCTTAGTCGGGACAGGGAGGTCTGGGGCCAACGTCCTGACTTTC
CASSLVGTGRSGANVLTF
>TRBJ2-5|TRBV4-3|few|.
TGCGCCAGCAGCCAAGATTGGTATGTCCAAGAGACCCAGTACTTC
CASSQDWYVQETQYF
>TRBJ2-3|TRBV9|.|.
TGTGCCAGCAGCGAGAGACGGGGACGCACAGATACGCAGTATTTT
CASSERRGRTDTQYF
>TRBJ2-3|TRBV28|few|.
TGTGCCAGCAGTTTATTCCAAGATACGCAGTATTTT
CASSLFQDTQYF
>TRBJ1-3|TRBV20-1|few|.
TGCAGTGCTCGTCGGGGAAACACCATATATTTT
CSARRGNTIYF
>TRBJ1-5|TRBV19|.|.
TGTGCCAGTAGATCCCCCTTGGGTCAGCCCCAGCATTTT
CASRSPLGQPQHF
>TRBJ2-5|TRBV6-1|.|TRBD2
TGTGCCAGCAGAAAGGGGAGGGAATGGGAGACCCAGTACTTC
CASRKGREWETQYF
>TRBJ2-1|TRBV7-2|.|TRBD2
TGTGCCAGCAGCTTAGGGACGGGACTAGCGGGGGGGCAGTTCTTC
CASSLGTGLAGGQFF
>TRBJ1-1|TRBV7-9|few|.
TGTGCCAGCAGCTTTTGGGGGAACACTGAAGCTTTCTTT
CASSFWGNTEAFF
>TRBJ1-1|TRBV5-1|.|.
TGCGCCAGCAGCTACCGGGACGGTGACACTGAAGCTTTCTTT
CASSYRDGDTEAFF
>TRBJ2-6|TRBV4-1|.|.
TGCGCCAGCAGCCAAGGGGGCGCCTCTGGGGCCAACGTCCTGACTTTC
CASSQGGASGANVLTF
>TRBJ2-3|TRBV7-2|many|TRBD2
TGTGCCAGCAGCTTCGCTAGCGGGGCTTCAGATACGCAGTATTTT
CASSFASGASDTQYF
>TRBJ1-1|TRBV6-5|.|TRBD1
TGTGCCAGCAGTTACGTTCGTGGACAGGGGTCGAGAGAAGCTTTCTTT
CASSYVRGQGSREAFF
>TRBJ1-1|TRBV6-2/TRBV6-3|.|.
TGTGCCAGCGTCCGACAGACTCTCACTGAAGCTTTCTTT
CASVRQTLTEAFF
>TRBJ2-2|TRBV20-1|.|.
TGCAGTGCCCTAGGATCGGGGGGCGGTAACACCGGGGAGCTGTTTTTT
CSALGSGGGNTGELFF
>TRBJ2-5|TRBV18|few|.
TGTGCCAGCTCACGGGTCGGAGAGACCCAGTACTTC
CASSRVGETQYF
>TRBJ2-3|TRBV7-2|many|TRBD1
TGTGCCAGCAGCTTAACAGGGGGCCACACAGATACGCAGTATTTT
CASSLTGGHTDTQYF
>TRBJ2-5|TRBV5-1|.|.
TGCGCCAGCAGCTGGGCCCTACAGGGAAAAGAGACCCAGTACTTC
CASSWALQGKETQYF
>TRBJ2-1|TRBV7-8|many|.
TGTGCCAGCAGCTTAACGACCTACAATGAGCAGTTCTTC
CASSLTTYNEQFF
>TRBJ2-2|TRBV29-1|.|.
TGCAGCGGTTTTCGAGGAAACACCGGGGAGCTGTTTTTT
CSGFRGNTGELFF
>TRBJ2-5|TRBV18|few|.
TGTGCCAGCTCACCGATCGCTGAGGGAGAGACCCAGTACTTC
CASSPIAEGETQYF
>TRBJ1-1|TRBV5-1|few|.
TGCGCCAGCAGCTTGTTCGAAATCGGGGACACTGAAGCTTTCTTT
CASSLFEIGDTEAFF
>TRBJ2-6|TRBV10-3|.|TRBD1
TGTGCTTCAGTCCCGGGACAGGGAACCGGGGCCAACGTCCTGACTTTC
CASVPGQGTGANVLTF
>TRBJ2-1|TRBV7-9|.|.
TGTGCCAGCAGCTTAGAAGGCGGGACACATGAGCAGTTCTTC
CASSLEGGTHEQFF
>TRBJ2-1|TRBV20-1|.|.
TGCAGTGCCGGCCGGGACGCTGGTATTAGTGAGCAGTTCTTC
CSAGRDAGISEQFF
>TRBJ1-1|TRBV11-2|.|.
TGTGCCAGCAGCCGGTATGGGGGGCCGGCTTTCTTT
CASSRYGGPAFF